The rows below give T cell receptor beta chains drawn from one sample of a study of CD8 T cells in ankylosing spondylitis. TCRdb reprocessed the 5' RACE reads via MiXCR and lists one record per CDR3 protein. The data contain about 540,000 distinct CDR3 sequences, roughly 13% of them singletons. The sequencing input was blood, either unsorted or a sorted T cell fraction (not recorded which). All receptors come from a male donor with ankylosing spondylitis. The CDR3 runs from the conserved cysteine through the conserved F or W.

V gene: TRBV29-1; J gene: TRBJ2-7; CDR3 protein: CSVRVSYEQYF
V gene: TRBV5-1; J gene: TRBJ1-5; CDR3 protein: CASRMDGDQPQHF
V gene: TRBV7-9; J gene: TRBJ2-1; CDR3 protein: CASSLASSGSYNEQFF
V gene: TRBV18; J gene: TRBJ1-2; CDR3 protein: CASSPESSGYTF
V gene: TRBV19; J gene: TRBJ2-1; CDR3 protein: CASSGTPSYNEQFF
V gene: TRBV28; J gene: TRBJ2-7; CDR3 protein: CASSLGQVRDEQYF
V gene: TRBV20-1; J gene: TRBJ2-3; CDR3 protein: CSARVPSGGLGGDTQYF
V gene: TRBV7-9; J gene: TRBJ1-6; CDR3 protein: CASSAADRSPLHF
V gene: TRBV20-1; J gene: TRBJ2-5; CDR3 protein: CSASRGTVQETQYF
V gene: TRBV29-1; J gene: TRBJ2-2; CDR3 protein: CSGQGGAHNTGELFF
V gene: TRBV15; J gene: TRBJ2-3; CDR3 protein: CATSEIDTQYF
V gene: TRBV3-1; J gene: TRBJ2-1; CDR3 protein: CASRGTEQFF
V gene: TRBV5-1; J gene: TRBJ2-3; CDR3 protein: CASSLSLAGDRDTQYF
V gene: TRBV20-1; J gene: TRBJ2-5; CDR3 protein: CSARDMGGTETQYF
V gene: TRBV12-3/TRBV12-4; J gene: TRBJ1-5; CDR3 protein: CASSGRQGSGNQPQHF
V gene: TRBV29-1; J gene: TRBJ2-5; CDR3 protein: CSVEEVAGGFQETQYF
V gene: TRBV20-1; J gene: TRBJ1-5; CDR3 protein: CSARDLTAALYSNQPQHF
V gene: TRBV4-2; J gene: TRBJ2-2; CDR3 protein: CASTQQIPGTGELFF
V gene: TRBV7-9; J gene: TRBJ2-2; CDR3 protein: CASTRRAINTGELFF
V gene: TRBV27; J gene: TRBJ1-5; CDR3 protein: CASSLIGTGGWGNQPQHF
V gene: TRBV20-1; J gene: TRBJ2-5; CDR3 protein: CSAREEETQYF
V gene: TRBV12-3/TRBV12-4; J gene: TRBJ2-1; CDR3 protein: CASSLISGAYNEQFF
V gene: TRBV12-3/TRBV12-4; J gene: TRBJ1-4; CDR3 protein: CASSTTGATNEKLFF
V gene: TRBV5-1; J gene: TRBJ1-4; CDR3 protein: CASSTDNLREKLFF
V gene: TRBV11-1; J gene: TRBJ2-1; CDR3 protein: CASSLAASSGWYNEQFF
V gene: TRBV29-1; J gene: TRBJ2-5; CDR3 protein: CSGKEGQETQYF
V gene: TRBV20-1; J gene: TRBJ1-1; CDR3 protein: CSATRVEAFF
V gene: TRBV7-2; J gene: TRBJ1-3; CDR3 protein: CASSLGRQGRPGNTIYF
V gene: TRBV27; J gene: TRBJ1-1; CDR3 protein: CASRGEGTSRLNTEAFF
V gene: TRBV4-1; J gene: TRBJ2-5; CDR3 protein: CASSQDGRGHQETQYF
V gene: TRBV27; J gene: TRBJ2-3; CDR3 protein: CASSLGYPTDTQYF
V gene: TRBV9; J gene: TRBJ2-3; CDR3 protein: CASSPPSSGSTDTQYF
V gene: TRBV6-1; J gene: TRBJ2-1; CDR3 protein: CASSEDWTSGPYNEQFF
V gene: TRBV10-2; J gene: TRBJ1-2; CDR3 protein: CASSLDGDRNYGYTF
V gene: TRBV4-2; J gene: TRBJ1-2; CDR3 protein: CASSQAGQGDYGYTF
V gene: TRBV29-1; J gene: TRBJ2-1; CDR3 protein: CSVGPIYNEQFF
V gene: TRBV20-1; J gene: TRBJ2-1; CDR3 protein: CSARVAGGPLYNEQFF
V gene: TRBV15; J gene: TRBJ1-6; CDR3 protein: CATSRERGLSPLHF
V gene: TRBV3-1; J gene: TRBJ1-2; CDR3 protein: CASRGTGVNYGYTF
V gene: TRBV5-1; J gene: TRBJ1-2; CDR3 protein: CASTRNEGEGYTF
V gene: TRBV4-1; J gene: TRBJ1-1; CDR3 protein: CASSQGRLEPEAFF